This record concerns one T cell receptor beta chain sequence. CDR3 length: 14 amino acids. The germline gives CDR1 LGHNA, CDR2 YNFKEQ. V lost 1 base and J 3 bases, leaving 10 bases between the germline ends. The data originate from a study of blood T cell repertoires in COVID-19. Study background: From the United States, Italy and Spain came samples of acute and convalescent COVID-19. PBMCs, B-cell-depleted T cells, or T cells provided the cDNA or gDNA that made up the material.

Study processing details: From reference gene primer amplification, estimates of nucleated cell counts were derived. Assay: immunoSEQ multiplex PCR; the TCRdb copy retains only in-frame clones and omits some. Clone size and V and J calls were adopted from that table, with D and trimming inferred from the DNA. This table holds about 250,000 clones, over 75% found once. Living in 24 US areas, the participants were between about 18 and 95 years of age. The clonotype was recovered from a woman aged 25 to 39 who had recovered from COVID-19. The chain couples TRBV4-2 to TRBJ2-7; D gene uncertain. Sequences were obtained from PBMCs or T cells enriched from blood (not recorded which). CDR3: CASSQGLGSYEQYF. The CDR3 DNA reads as TGTGCCAGCAGCCAAGGTCTGGGCAGCTACGAGCAGTACTTC.